A single sample gave rise to the 19 T cell receptor beta chains below, sequenced in a study of shared clonotypes between healthy human individuals. Only in-frame clones appear in the TCRdb table, and some are missing; sequencing was by immunoSEQ multiplex PCR. Found here are 2 million to 3 million clones, 90% to 95% of them singletons; the top ten hold about 0.34%. Sequenced input: naive CD4+ T cells from PBMCs. Subset of the sample: CD45RA+ positively selected. These TCRs come from a man aged 18 to 30 in good health. Some clones in this sample may be carry-over from other donors' samples.

The rearrangement links TRBV5-1 to TRBJ2-2, with TRBD1 as a possible D gene (5 bases). Trimming shortened V by 2 bases and J by 1 base, and 12 bases separated the two germline ends. The CDR3 spans 16 residues. The V gene's germline CDR1 is SGHRS and CDR2 YFSETQ. As DNA, the CDR3 is TGCGCCAGCAGCTTATTGGCAGGGATGAACACCGGGGAGCTGTTTTTT. It specifies CASSLLAGMNTGELFF.

This clone has only one observation. The chain couples TRBV5-4 to TRBJ1-1, with TRBD1 as a possible D gene (5 bases). The CDR3 sequence is 13 residues long. Trimming shortened V by 4 bases and J by 6 bases, and 13 bases separated the two germline ends. CDR1 SGHNT and CDR2 YYREEE come from the germline V gene (reference sequence). Here the CDR3 reads CASSLRGRAEAFF. DNA for the CDR3: TGTGCCAGCAGCCTACGGGGGAGGGCTGAAGCTTTCTTT.

The chain links TRBV5-1 to TRBJ1-1; D unclear. Germline CDR1 and CDR2: SGHRS and YFSETQ. Between the trimmed V and J ends, which lost 4 bases and 1 base, there was a span of 14 bases. The CDR3 sequence is 15 residues long. The CDR3 is CASSVDPIGNTEAFF. DNA of the CDR3: TGCGCCAGCAGCGTAGACCCAATTGGGAACACTGAAGCTTTCTTT.

V gene TRBV5-4 combines with J gene TRBJ2-4; D is unclear. Germline values: CDR1 SGHNT, CDR2 YYREEE (reference sequence). Trimming removed 3 bases from V and 0 bases from J, with 7 bases in between. This CDR3 region has 14 residues. DNA for the CDR3: TGTGCCAGCAGCTCGCCTTCAGCCAAAAACATTCAGTACTTC. Its protein product is CASSSPSAKNIQYF.

V gene TRBV19 combines with J gene TRBJ2-2; 8 bases are a match to TRBD2. Trimming cost V 6 bases and J 3 bases; bases outside gene matches: 9. The CDR3 covers 16 residues. Germline V gene lookup returns CDR1 LNHDA and CDR2 SQIVND (reference sequence). The CDR3 DNA reads as TGTGCCAGTAGATTGTCGGCGGGAGGACACACCGGGGAGCTGTTTTTT. Its translation: CASRLSAGGHTGELFF.

The rearrangement uses TRBV4-2 and TRBJ1-2, with 10 nucleotides matching TRBD1. CDR3 length equals 18 residues. Germline V lookup: CDR1 LGHNA, CDR2 YNFKEQ. The V and J ends lost 1 base and 2 bases, in that order; junction bases with no gene match: 10. The CDR3 region has the DNA TGTGCCAGCAGCCAAGTGCCCGGACAGGGGGGCCCCAACTATGGCTACACCTTC. Its protein product is CASSQVPGQGGPNYGYTF.

This clone was seen a handful of times. The chain carries TRBV28 and TRBJ1-5; D possibly corresponds to TRBD1 (6 bases). V lost 5 bases, J lost 7 bases, and 15 bases lay in between. The CDR3 extends over 14 amino acids. The germline V gene has CDR1 MDHEN and CDR2 SYDVKM. The CDR3 DNA follows: TGTGCCAGCAGTCTGGGGGCAGGCAGGCAGCCCCAGCATTTT. Translation gives CASSLGAGRQPQHF.

J is TRBJ1-2 and V is TRBV9; D gene ambiguous. Germline V lookup: CDR1 SGDLS, CDR2 YYNGEE. This CDR3 has 13 residues. The V end was cut by 2 bases, the J end by 10 bases, with 15 bases between. CDR3: CASSVGGLVDYTF. The CDR3 DNA reads TGTGCCAGCAGCGTTGGCGGCCTAGTTGACTACACCTTC.

This clone was seen once. The sample has other DNA sequences that encode this CDR3 too. This sequence joins TRBV20-1 and TRBJ2-2, with D unclear. Germline V lookup: CDR1 DFQATT, CDR2 SNEGSKA (reference sequence). CDR3 size: 11 residues. Trimming cost V 1 base and J 8 bases, with 5 bases left between them. CDR3 in DNA: TGCAGTGCTAGAGGTCCGGGGGAGCTGTTTTTT. Protein sequence: CSARGPGELFF.

The J gene is TRBJ1-5, the V gene TRBV30; no firm D call. Per germline, CDR1 GTSNPN and CDR2 SVGIG (reference sequence). The CDR3 is made up of 17 amino acids. V lost 2 bases, J lost 2 bases, and 19 bases lay in between. Here the CDR3 DNA reads TGTGCCTGGAGTCCCGGGAGCAGAAATTACCGCAATCAGCCCCAGCATTTT. Encoded protein: CAWSPGSRNYRNQPQHF.

This clone was found many times. The chain joins TRBV7-6 to TRBJ2-2; TRBD1 matches 7 bases. The CDR3 covers 16 residues. Germline V CDR1 and CDR2: SGHVS, FNYEAQ. V was pared by 0 bases and J by 3 bases, with 4 bases of the junction left unmatched. The CDR3 nucleotides read TGTGCCAGCAGCTTAGCAGGGGGCGCGTACACCGGGGAGCTGTTTTTT. This encodes CASSLAGGAYTGELFF.

This clone was observed a few times. The V gene is TRBV5-4, the J gene TRBJ1-2, with a tentative D call TRBD1 (6 bases). V was clipped by 5 bases and J by 8 bases, with 19 bases between them. CDR3 length: 14 residues. CDR1 is SGHNT, CDR2 YYREEE, per germline (reference sequence). CDR3 bases: TGTGCCAGCAGGGACAGTGTCATGTTGGGCGGCTACACCTTC. It encodes CASRDSVMLGGYTF.

The chain recombines TRBV28 with TRBJ2-1; 9 nucleotides agree with TRBD2. The ends lost 5 bases at V and 11 bases at J; junction bases unmatched: 7. The germline CDR1 and CDR2 sequences are MDHEN and SYDVKM. The CDR3 is 13 amino acids. The CDR3 region is CASSQGTSKQQFF. The DNA for the CDR3 is TGTGCCAGCAGTCAAGGGACTAGCAAACAGCAGTTCTTC.

The CDR3 region is CASSLGPDLTYEQYF. Written as DNA, the CDR3 is TGTGCCAGCAGTTTAGGTCCGGATCTAACCTACGAGCAGTACTTC. The V gene is TRBV28, the J gene TRBJ2-7; D gene uncertain. The germline V gene has CDR1 MDHEN and CDR2 SYDVKM. Deletions cut 2 bases from V and 2 bases from J, with 13 bases between. The CDR3 spans 15 residues. The entire variable domain, with the rest obtained from reference TRBV28 and TRBJ2-7, is as follows: DVKVTQSSRYLVKRTGEKVFLECVQDMDHENMFWYRQDPGLGLRLIYFSYDVKMKEKGDIPEGYSVSREKKERFSLILESASTNQTSMYLCASSLGPDLTYEQYFGPGTRLTVT.

Remarks on this clone: Within the sample, other DNA sequences also encode this same CDR3. This chain joins TRBV7-3 and TRBJ2-5; tentative D call: TRBD2 (6 bases). Germline CDR1 reads SGHTA; CDR2 reads FQGTGA. This CDR3 is 14 amino acids long. V was cut by 5 bases and J by 2 bases, with 12 bases left in between. CDR3 in amino acids: CASSPAGGQETQYF. CDR3 DNA sequence: TGTGCCAGCAGCCCTGCCGGGGGACAAGAGACCCAGTACTTC.

The rearrangement joins TRBV10-3 to TRBJ1-1; unclear D gene. Germline CDR1 reads ENHRY; CDR2 reads SYGVKD. The CDR3 covers 13 residues. With 4 bases removed from V and 1 base from J, the gap between germline ends came to 7 bases. CDR3 loop: CAISVSGNTEAFF. As DNA, the CDR3 is TGTGCCATCAGTGTCTCCGGGAACACTGAAGCTTTCTTT.

The sample holds one count of this clone. The chain combines TRBV11-3 with TRBJ2-2; D is perhaps TRBD1 or TRBD2 (5 bases each). Germline CDR1 reads SGHNT; CDR2 reads YENEEA. The length of the CDR3 is 18 residues. V lost 1 base and J lost 0, with 15 bases in between. CDR3 nucleotides: TGTGCCAGCAGCTTAGGGGGTGGTCGGGGCTCGAACACCGGGGAGCTGTTTTTT. Amino acids: CASSLGGGRGSNTGELFF.

This sequence joins TRBV11-2 and TRBJ2-5; D call uncertain. CDR1 and CDR2 from the germline V gene are SGHAT and FQNNGV. V gave up 0 bases and J gave up 5 bases, with 13 bases separating them. This CDR3 has 15 amino acids. The chain's CDR3 is CASSLEASLLETQYF. The CDR3, as DNA: TGTGCCAGCAGCTTAGAGGCCAGTCTGTTGGAGACCCAGTACTTC.

The genes are TRBV5-5 and TRBJ1-2; D gene unclear. The V and J ends lost 1 base and 5 bases respectively, with 12 bases between them. This CDR3 has 14 amino acids. The germline gives CDR1 SGHKS, CDR2 YYEKEE (reference sequence). The CDR3 DNA follows: TGTGCCAGCAGCTTGTACCCAGACCAGTATGGCTACACCTTC. It translates to CASSLYPDQYGYTF.